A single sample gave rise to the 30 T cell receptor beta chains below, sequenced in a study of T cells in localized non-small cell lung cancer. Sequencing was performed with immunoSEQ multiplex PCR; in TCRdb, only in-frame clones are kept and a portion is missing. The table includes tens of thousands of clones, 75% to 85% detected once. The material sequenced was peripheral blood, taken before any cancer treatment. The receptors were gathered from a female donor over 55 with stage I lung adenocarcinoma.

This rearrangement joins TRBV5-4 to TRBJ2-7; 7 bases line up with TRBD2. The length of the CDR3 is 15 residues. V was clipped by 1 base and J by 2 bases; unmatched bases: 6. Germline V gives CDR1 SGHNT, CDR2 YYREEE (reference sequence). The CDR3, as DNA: TGTGCCAGCAGCTTGTCGGCGGGAGTAACCTACGAGCAGTACTTC. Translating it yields CASSLSAGVTYEQYF. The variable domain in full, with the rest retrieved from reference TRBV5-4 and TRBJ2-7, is ETGVTQSPTHLIKTRGQQVTLRCSSQSGHNTVSWYQQALGQGPQFIFQYYREEENGRGNFPPRFSGLQFPNYSSELNVNALELDDSALYLCASSLSAGVTYEQYFGPGTRLTVT.

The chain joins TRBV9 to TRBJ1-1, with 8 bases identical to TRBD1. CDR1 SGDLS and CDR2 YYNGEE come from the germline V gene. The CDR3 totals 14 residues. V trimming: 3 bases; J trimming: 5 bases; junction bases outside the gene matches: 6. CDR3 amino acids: CASSADRGRTEAFF. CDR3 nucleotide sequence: TGTGCCAGCAGCGCAGACAGGGGTAGAACTGAAGCTTTCTTT.

This CDR3 is CATWGGQEFF. The CDR3 DNA follows: TGTGCCACCTGGGGAGGCCAGGAGTTCTTC. This chain uses TRBV27 with TRBJ2-1, with TRBD2 as a possible D gene (6 bases). With 10 bases removed from V and 14 bases from J, the gap between germline ends came to 15 bases. CDR1 and CDR2 from the germline V gene are MNHEY and SMNVEV (reference sequence). The CDR3 extends over 10 amino acids.

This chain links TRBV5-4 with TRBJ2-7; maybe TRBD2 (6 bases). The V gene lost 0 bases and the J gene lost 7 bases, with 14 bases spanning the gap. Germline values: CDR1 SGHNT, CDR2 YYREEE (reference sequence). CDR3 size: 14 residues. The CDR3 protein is CASSLAATRGEQYF. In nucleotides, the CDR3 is TGTGCCAGCAGCTTGGCCGCGACACGGGGGGAGCAGTACTTC.

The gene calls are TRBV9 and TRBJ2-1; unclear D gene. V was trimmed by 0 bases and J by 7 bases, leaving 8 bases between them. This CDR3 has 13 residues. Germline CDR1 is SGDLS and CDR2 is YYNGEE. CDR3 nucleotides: TGTGCCAGCAGCGTAGAACCGTGGAATGAGCAGTTCTTC. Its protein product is CASSVEPWNEQFF.

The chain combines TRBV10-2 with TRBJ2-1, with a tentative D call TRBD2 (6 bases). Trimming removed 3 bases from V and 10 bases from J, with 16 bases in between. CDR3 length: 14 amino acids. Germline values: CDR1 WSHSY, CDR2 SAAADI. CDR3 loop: CASSDGGLTQEQFF. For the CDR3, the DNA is TGCGCCAGCAGTGACGGGGGACTCACACAGGAGCAGTTCTTC.

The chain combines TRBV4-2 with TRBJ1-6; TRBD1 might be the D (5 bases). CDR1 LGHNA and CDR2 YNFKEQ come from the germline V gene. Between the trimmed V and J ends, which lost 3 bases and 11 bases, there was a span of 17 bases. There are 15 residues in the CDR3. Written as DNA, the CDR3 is TGTGCCAGCAGCCAGGCCCGCTCCGTGGGGGCACCCCTCCACTTT. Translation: CASSQARSVGAPLHF.

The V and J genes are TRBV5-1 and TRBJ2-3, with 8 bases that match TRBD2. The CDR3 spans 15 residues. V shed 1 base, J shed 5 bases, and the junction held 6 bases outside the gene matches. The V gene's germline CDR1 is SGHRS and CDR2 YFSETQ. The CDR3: CASSLSGSLVDTQYF. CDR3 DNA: TGCGCCAGCAGCTTGAGCGGGAGCCTCGTAGATACGCAGTATTTT.

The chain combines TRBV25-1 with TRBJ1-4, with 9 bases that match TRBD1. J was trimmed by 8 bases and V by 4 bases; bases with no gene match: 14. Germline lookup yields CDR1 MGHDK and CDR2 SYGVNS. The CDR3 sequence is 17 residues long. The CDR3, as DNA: TGTGCCAGCAGTGTCACAACAGGGGGCGCGGGGTTAGAAAAACTGTTTTTT. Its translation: CASSVTTGGAGLEKLFF.

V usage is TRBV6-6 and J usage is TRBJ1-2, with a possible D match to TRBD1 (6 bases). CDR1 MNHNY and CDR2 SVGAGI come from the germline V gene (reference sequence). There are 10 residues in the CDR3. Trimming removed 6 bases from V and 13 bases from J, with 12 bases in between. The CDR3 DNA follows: TGTGCCAGCAGAGATGACAGGCCCACCTTC. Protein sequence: CASRDDRPTF.

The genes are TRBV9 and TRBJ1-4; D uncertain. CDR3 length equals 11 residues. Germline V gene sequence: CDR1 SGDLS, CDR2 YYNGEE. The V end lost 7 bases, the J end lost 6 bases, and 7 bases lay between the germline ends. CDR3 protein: CASGVDEKLFF. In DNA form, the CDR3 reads TGTGCCAGCGGTGTAGATGAAAAACTGTTTTTT. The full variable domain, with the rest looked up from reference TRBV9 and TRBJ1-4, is DSGVTQTPKHLITATGQRVTLRCSPRSGDLSVYWYQQSLDQGLQFLIQYYNGEERAKGNILERFSAQQFPDLHSELNLSSLELGDSALYFCASGVDEKLFFGSGTQLSVL.

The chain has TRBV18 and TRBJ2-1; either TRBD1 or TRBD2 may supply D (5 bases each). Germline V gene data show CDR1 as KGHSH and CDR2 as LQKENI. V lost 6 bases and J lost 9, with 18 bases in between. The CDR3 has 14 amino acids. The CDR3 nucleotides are TGTGCCAGCTCCCGGCCGGGACCCTACGGTGAGCAGTTCTTC. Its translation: CASSRPGPYGEQFF.

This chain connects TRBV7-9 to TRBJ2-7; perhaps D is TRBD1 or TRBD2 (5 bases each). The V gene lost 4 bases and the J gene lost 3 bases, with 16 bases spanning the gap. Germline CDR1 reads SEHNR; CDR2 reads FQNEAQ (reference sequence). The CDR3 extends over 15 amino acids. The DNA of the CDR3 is TGTGCCAGCAGCTCCCCCTTAGGGACCCACTACGAGCAGTACTTC. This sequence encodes CASSSPLGTHYEQYF.

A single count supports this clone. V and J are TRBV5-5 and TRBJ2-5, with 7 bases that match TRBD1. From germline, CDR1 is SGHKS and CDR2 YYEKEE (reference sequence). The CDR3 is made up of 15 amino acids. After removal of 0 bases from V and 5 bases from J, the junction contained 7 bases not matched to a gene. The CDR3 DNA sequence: TGTGCCAGCAGCTTGGGGGCAGGGGGATTGGAGACCCAGTACTTC. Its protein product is CASSLGAGGLETQYF.

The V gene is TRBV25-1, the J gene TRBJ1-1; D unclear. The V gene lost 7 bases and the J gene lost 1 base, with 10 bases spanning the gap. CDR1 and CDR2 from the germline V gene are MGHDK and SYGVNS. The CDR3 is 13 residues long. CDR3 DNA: TGTGCCAGCATTGGAGGCCCGAACACTGAAGCTTTCTTT. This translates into CASIGGPNTEAFF.

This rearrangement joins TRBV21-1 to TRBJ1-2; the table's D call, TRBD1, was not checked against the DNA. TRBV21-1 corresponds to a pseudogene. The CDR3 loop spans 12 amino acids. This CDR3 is CATQTVHYGYTF. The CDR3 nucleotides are TGTGCCACCCAGACAGTGCACTATGGCTACACCTTC.

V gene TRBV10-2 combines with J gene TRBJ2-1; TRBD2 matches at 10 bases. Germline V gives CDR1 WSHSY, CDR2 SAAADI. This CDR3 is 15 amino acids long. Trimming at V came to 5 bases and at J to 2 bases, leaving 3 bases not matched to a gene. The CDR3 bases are TGCGCCAGCAGTTCTAGCGGGAGCCCCTACAATGAGCAGTTCTTC. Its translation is CASSSSGSPYNEQFF.

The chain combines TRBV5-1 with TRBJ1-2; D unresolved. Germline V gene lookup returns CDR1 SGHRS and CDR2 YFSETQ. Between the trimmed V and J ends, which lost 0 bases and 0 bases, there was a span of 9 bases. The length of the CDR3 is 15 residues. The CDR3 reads CASSLGAGANYGYTF. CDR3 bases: TGCGCCAGCAGCTTGGGGGCGGGAGCTAACTATGGCTACACCTTC.

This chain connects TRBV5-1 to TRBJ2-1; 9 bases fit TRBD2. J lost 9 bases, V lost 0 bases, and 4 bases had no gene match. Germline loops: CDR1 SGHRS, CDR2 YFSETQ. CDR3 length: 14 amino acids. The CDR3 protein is CASSLGLAVPEQFF. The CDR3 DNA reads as TGCGCCAGCAGCTTGGGACTAGCGGTCCCTGAGCAGTTCTTC.

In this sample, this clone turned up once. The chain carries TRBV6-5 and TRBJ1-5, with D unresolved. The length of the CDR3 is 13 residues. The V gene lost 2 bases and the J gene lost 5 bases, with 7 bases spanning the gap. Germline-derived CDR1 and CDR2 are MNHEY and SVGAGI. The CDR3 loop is CASSYGPHQPQHF. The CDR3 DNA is TGTGCCAGCAGTTACGGGCCCCATCAGCCCCAGCATTTT.

For the CDR3, the DNA is TGTGCCAGCAGCTTAGGGAGCCGGGGCGCGGGGGCTAACTATGGCTACACCTTC. Translating it yields CASSLGSRGAGANYGYTF. The V call is TRBV7-9, the J call TRBJ1-2, with D tentatively TRBD1 (5 bases). The CDR3 covers 18 residues. CDR1 is SEHNR and CDR2 is FQNEAQ in the germline V gene (reference sequence). The ends were cut back, 1 base at V and 0 bases at J, with 18 bases in the middle.

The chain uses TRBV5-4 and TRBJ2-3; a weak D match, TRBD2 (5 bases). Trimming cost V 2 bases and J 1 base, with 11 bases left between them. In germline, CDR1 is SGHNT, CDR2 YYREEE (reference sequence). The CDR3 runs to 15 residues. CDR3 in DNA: TGTGCCAGCAGCTTTAGCAGCGGCCGCACAGATACGCAGTATTTT. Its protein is CASSFSSGRTDTQYF.

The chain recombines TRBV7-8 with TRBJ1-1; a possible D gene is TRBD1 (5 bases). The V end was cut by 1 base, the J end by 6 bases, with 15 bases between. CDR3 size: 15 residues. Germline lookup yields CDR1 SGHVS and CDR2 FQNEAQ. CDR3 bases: TGTGCCAGCAGCTTAGAGCCGGGACCAGGCGCTGAAGCTTTCTTT. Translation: CASSLEPGPGAEAFF.

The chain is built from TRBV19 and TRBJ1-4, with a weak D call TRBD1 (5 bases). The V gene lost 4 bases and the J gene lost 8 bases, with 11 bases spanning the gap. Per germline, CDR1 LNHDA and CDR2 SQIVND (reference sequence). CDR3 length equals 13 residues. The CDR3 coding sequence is TGTGCCAGTAGTAGTGGGGCAGGAGAAAAACTGTTTTTT. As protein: CASSSGAGEKLFF.

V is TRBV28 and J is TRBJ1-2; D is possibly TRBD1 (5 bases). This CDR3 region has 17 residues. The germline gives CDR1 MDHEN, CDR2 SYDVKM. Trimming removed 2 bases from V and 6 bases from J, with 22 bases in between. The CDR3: CASSLTLGAGRVNGYTF. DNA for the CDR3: TGTGCCAGCAGTTTAACCCTTGGCGCAGGGAGAGTCAATGGCTACACCTTC.

In nucleotides, the CDR3 is TGTGCCAGTAGGAGGCTAGCGGGAGGAGGGAGGGCCTACAATGAGCAGTTCTTC. It codes for CASRRLAGGGRAYNEQFF. The genes are TRBV19 and TRBJ2-1; 11 bases are a match to TRBD2. With V trimmed by 6 bases and J by 2 bases, 12 bases remained unmatched. The CDR3 loop spans 18 amino acids. Germline lookup yields CDR1 LNHDA and CDR2 SQIVND (reference sequence).

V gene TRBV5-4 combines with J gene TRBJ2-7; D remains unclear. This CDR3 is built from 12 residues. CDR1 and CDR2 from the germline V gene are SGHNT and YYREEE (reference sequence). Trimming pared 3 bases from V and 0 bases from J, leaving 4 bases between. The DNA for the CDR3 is TGTGCCAGCAGCTCCCCCTCCTACGAGCAGTACTTC. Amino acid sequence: CASSSPSYEQYF.

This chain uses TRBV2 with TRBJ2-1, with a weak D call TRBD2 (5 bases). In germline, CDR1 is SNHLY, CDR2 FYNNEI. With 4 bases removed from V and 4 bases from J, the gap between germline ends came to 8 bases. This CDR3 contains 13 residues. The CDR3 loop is CASSARRYNEQFF. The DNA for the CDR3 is TGTGCCAGCAGTGCCCGGAGGTACAATGAGCAGTTCTTC.

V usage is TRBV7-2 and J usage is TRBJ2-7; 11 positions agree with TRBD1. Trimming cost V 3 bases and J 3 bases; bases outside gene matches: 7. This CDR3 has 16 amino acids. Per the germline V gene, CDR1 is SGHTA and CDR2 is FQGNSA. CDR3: CASSLVPGTGGYEQYF. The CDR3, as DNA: TGTGCCAGCAGCTTGGTCCCCGGGACAGGGGGCTACGAGCAGTACTTC.

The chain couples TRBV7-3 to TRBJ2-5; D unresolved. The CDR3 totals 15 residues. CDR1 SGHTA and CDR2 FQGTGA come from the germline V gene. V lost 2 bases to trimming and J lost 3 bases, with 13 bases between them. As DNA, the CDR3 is TGTGCCAGCAGCTTAGTTGGTCGCGCGGAAGAGACCCAGTACTTC. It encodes CASSLVGRAEETQYF.